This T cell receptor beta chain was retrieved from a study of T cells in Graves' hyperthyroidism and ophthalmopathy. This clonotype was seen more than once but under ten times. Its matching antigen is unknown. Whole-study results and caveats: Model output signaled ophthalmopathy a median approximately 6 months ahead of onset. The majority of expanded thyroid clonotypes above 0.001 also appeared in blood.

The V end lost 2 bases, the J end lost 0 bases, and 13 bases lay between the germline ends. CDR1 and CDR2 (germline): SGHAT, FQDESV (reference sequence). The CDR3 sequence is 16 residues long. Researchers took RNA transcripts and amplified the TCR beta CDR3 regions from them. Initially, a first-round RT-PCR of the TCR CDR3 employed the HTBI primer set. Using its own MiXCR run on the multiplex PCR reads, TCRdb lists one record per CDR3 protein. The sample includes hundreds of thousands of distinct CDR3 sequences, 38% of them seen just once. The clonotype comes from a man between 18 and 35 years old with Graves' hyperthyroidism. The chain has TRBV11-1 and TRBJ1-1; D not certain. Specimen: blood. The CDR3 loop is CASSLINRGMNTEAFF. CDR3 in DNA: TGTGCCAGCAGCTTAATAAATCGCGGCATGAACACTGAAGCTTTCTTT. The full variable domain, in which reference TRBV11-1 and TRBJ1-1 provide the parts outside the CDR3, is EAEVAQSPRYKITEKSQAVAFWCDPISGHATLYWYRQILGQGPELLVQFQDESVVDDSQLPKDRFSAERLKGVDSTLKIQPAELGDSAMYLCASSLINRGMNTEAFFGQGTRLTVV.